This TCR beta chain appears in the sequencing data of a study of OX40 agonist ivuxolimab in advanced cancers. Study context: Of mixed ages from about 23 to 79 and averaging about 65 years, the group was about 86% male. Study-wide findings and caveats: Partial responders receiving 0.1-3.0 mg/kg showed among the lowest clonal expansion. Among T cells, CD8+ cells averaged more expanded clones than CD4+ cells.

This clone was detected ten times or more. Its antigen is currently unknown. Germline V gene data show CDR1 as MDHEN and CDR2 as SYDVKM. J gave up 4 bases and V 5 bases, and 7 bases lay outside the gene matches. CDR3 length: 15 amino acids. Assay used: immunoSEQ multiplex PCR; TCRdb lists only in-frame clones, some missing. The data show tens of thousands of clones, about 86% seen once. The timepoints at which blood was sampled were baseline, cycle 4 day 1, and cycle 7 day 1. The V call is TRBV28, the J call TRBJ1-5; TRBD1 matches 8 bases. This specimen consisted of CD4+ or CD8+ T cells sorted from blood, obtained in a trial of the OX40 agonist ivuxolimab. This TCR was sampled from an adult with an advanced solid tumor such as melanoma, head and neck, liver or kidney cancer. CDR3 amino acids: CASSESGGGNQPQHF. The DNA of the CDR3 is TGTGCCAGCAGTGAGTCAGGGGGCGGAAATCAGCCCCAGCATTTT.